This TCR beta chain appears in the sequencing data of a study of early stage breast cancer tumors. This table comes from immunoSEQ multiplex PCR, and its TCRdb copy is limited to in-frame clones, with some not included. The data contain fewer than 35,000 clones, around 70% of them seen just once; the ten biggest clones take up 33%. The CDR3 has 12 residues. The ends were cut back, 2 bases at V and 6 bases at J, with 5 bases in the middle. Per germline, CDR1 SNHLY and CDR2 FYNNEI. The chain recombines TRBV2 with TRBJ1-3; D gene uncertain. The clonotype was recovered from a person in their fifties with breast cancer. Sequenced material: blood. CDR3 in amino acids: CASSELENTIYF. CDR3 in DNA: TGTGCCAGCAGTGAACTCGAAAACACCATATATTTT.